This passage covers 11 T cell receptor beta chains from one sample sequenced in a study of blood T cell repertoires in COVID-19. The method was immunoSEQ multiplex PCR; TCRdb's version includes in-frame clones alone and lacks a portion of them. The sample has 150,000 to 200,000 clones; 88% are singletons. Material for sequencing was PBMCs or T cells enriched from blood (not recorded which). These TCRs come from a woman aged 18-35 years who had recovered from COVID-19.

As regards this clone: The sample contains more than one DNA sequence encoding this CDR3. J is TRBJ2-5 and V is TRBV18; 8 bases map to TRBD1. Germline V gene sequence: CDR1 KGHSH, CDR2 LQKENI. Germline trimming cut 2 bases from V and 2 bases from J; bases unmatched to any gene: 1. CDR3 length: 14 residues. The DNA of the CDR3 is TGTGCCAGCTCACCAGGGACAGGACAAGAGACCCAGTACTTC. Translating it yields CASSPGTGQETQYF.

This chain connects TRBV4-1 to TRBJ2-1; 11 bases match TRBD2. The CDR3 runs to 16 residues. Germline CDR1 and CDR2: MGHRA and YSYEKL. Trimming took 1 base from V and 2 from J; bases not matched to a gene: 1. The CDR3 nucleotides read TGCGCCAGCAGCCAAGCACTAGCGGGGGCCTACAATGAGCAGTTCTTC. Translating it yields CASSQALAGAYNEQFF.

J is TRBJ1-2 and V is TRBV20-1; D is uncertain. In germline, CDR1 is DFQATT, CDR2 SNEGSKA (reference sequence). The CDR3 is 15 amino acids. V lost 3 bases and J 3 bases, leaving 17 bases between the germline ends. The CDR3 loop is CSASSLGKGDYGYTF. In DNA, the CDR3 is TGCAGTGCTAGTTCTTTAGGGAAGGGAGACTATGGCTACACCTTC.

V usage is TRBV6-5 and J usage is TRBJ1-1; D gene ambiguous. Germline CDR1 reads MNHEY; CDR2 reads SVGAGI. Trimming stripped 0 bases from V and 3 bases from J, with 8 bases between. This CDR3 is 14 amino acids long. CDR3 region: CASSYSFQDTEAFF. CDR3 nucleotides: TGTGCCAGCAGTTACTCGTTTCAGGACACTGAAGCTTTCTTT.

The table lists this clone with a count of one. The chain recombines TRBV9 with TRBJ1-2; tentative D call: TRBD1 (5 bases). Trimming removed 0 bases from V and 4 bases from J, with 16 bases in between. Germline V lookup: CDR1 SGDLS, CDR2 YYNGEE. The CDR3 covers 16 residues. The CDR3 DNA sequence: TGTGCCAGCAGCGTAGCCGACAGCGTTGGGATCTATGGCTACACCTTC. This gives the protein CASSVADSVGIYGYTF. Variable domain in full (rest from reference TRBV9 and TRBJ1-2): DSGVTQTPKHLITATGQRVTLRCSPRSGDLSVYWYQQSLDQGLQFLIQYYNGEERAKGNILERFSAQQFPDLHSELNLSSLELGDSALYFCASSVADSVGIYGYTFGSGTRLTVV.

The J gene is TRBJ2-1, the V gene TRBV13; possibly TRBD2 for D (5 bases). The CDR3 consists of 22 residues. CDR1 is PRHDT, CDR2 FYEKMQ, per germline (reference sequence). Trimming took off 4 bases at V and 0 bases at J, with 31 bases between the two ends. As DNA, the CDR3 is TGTGCCAGCAGCTCCCCGACCCTAGATATCGTACGGACTTGGGGCTCCTACAATGAGCAGTTCTTC. Translating gives CASSSPTLDIVRTWGSYNEQFF. The variable domain in full, with the rest retrieved from reference TRBV13 and TRBJ2-1, is AAGVIQSPRHLIKEKRETATLKCYPIPRHDTVYWYQQGPGQDPQFLISFYEKMQSDKGSIPDRFSAQQFSDYHSELNMSSLELGDSALYFCASSSPTLDIVRTWGSYNEQFFGPGTRLTVL.

The chain uses TRBV20-1 and TRBJ1-1; D may be TRBD1 (6 bases). The germline V gene encodes CDR1 DFQATT and CDR2 SNEGSKA (reference sequence). There are 11 residues in the CDR3. With 4 bases removed from V and 7 bases from J, the gap between germline ends came to 10 bases. The CDR3 bases are TGCAGTGCTACCGAGGACAGTGAAGCTTTCTTT. Its protein product is CSATEDSEAFF.

The gene calls are TRBV21-1 and TRBJ2-7; whether TRBD2, the table's D call, matches the DNA was not checked. TRBV21-1 is marked as a pseudogene. This CDR3 comprises 15 residues. CDR3 sequence reads: CASSKEARRTYEQYF. Written as DNA, the CDR3 is TGTGCCAGCAGCAAAGAAGCGAGACGGACTTACGAGCAGTACTTC.

CDR3 in amino acids: CASRPTGNYGYTF. CDR3 DNA: TGTGCCAGCAGACCTACAGGGAACTATGGCTACACCTTC. This chain links TRBV27 with TRBJ1-2, with a weak D call TRBD1 (6 bases). The CDR3 runs 13 residues. Germline V CDR1 and CDR2: MNHEY, SMNVEV (reference sequence). The germline V and J ends were trimmed by 6 bases and 2 bases, with 10 bases remaining between them.

This clone was observed a single time. The chain joins TRBV5-4 to TRBJ1-2; D perhaps matches TRBD1 (5 bases). The length of the CDR3 is 12 residues. CDR1 is SGHNT and CDR2 is YYREEE in the germline V gene (reference sequence). Trimming removed 0 bases from V and 5 bases from J, with 5 bases in between. For the CDR3, the DNA is TGTGCCAGCAGCTTGGAGGGGTATGGCTACACCTTC. The encoded protein is CASSLEGYGYTF.

J is TRBJ2-5 and V is TRBV3-1 (or the pseudogene TRBV3-2); no reliable D call. From germline, CDR1 is LGHDT and CDR2 YNNKEL (reference sequence). V was trimmed by 4 bases and J by 2 bases, leaving 11 bases between them. CDR3 length: 14 amino acids. CDR3 region: CASSPATEQETQYF. The CDR3 coding sequence is TGTGCCAGCAGCCCCGCGACGGAGCAAGAGACCCAGTACTTC.